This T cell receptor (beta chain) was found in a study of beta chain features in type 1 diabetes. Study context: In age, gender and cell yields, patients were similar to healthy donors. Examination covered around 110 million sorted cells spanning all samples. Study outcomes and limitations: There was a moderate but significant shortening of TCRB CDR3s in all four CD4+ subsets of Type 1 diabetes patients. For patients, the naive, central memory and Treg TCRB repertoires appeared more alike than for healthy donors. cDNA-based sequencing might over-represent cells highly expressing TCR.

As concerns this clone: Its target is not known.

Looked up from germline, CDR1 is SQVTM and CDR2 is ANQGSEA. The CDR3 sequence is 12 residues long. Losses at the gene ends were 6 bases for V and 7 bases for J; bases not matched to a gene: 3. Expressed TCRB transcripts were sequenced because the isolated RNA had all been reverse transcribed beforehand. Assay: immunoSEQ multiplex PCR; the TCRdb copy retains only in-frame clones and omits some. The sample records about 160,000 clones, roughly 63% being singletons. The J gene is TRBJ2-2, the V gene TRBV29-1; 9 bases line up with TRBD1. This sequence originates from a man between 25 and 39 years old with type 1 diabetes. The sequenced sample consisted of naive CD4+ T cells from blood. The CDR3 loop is CSVQGAGGELFF. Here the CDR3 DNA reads TGCAGCGTACAGGGGGCGGGCGGGGAGCTGTTTTTT.